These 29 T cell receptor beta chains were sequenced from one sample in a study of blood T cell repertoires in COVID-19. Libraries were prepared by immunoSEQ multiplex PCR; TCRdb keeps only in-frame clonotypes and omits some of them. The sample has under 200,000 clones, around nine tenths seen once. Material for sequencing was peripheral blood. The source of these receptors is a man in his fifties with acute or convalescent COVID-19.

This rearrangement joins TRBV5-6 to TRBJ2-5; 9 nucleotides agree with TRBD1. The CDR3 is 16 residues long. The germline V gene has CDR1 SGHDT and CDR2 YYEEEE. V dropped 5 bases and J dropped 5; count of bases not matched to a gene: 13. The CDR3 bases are TGTGCCAGCAGTAAAAATTACAGGGGGCGCGAGGAGACCCAGTACTTC. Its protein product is CASSKNYRGREETQYF.

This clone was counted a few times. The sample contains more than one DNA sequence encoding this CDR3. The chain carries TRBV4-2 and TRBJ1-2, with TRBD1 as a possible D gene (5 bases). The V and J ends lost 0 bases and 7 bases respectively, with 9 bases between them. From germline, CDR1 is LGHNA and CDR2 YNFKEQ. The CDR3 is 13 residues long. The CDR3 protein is CASSQEGRGGYTF. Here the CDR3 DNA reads TGTGCCAGCAGCCAAGAGGGGCGGGGTGGCTACACCTTC.

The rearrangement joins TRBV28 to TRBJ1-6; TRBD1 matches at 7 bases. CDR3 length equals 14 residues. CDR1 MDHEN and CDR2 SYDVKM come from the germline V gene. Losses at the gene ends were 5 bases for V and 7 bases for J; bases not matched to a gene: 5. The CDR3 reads CASSPGQYNSPLHF. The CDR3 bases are TGTGCCAGCAGTCCGGGACAGTACAATTCACCCCTCCACTTT.

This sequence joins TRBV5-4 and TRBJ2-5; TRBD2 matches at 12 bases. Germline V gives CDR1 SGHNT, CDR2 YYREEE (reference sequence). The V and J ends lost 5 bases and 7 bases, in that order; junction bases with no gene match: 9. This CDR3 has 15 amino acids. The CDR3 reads CASRQTSGGGGTQYF. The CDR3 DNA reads TGTGCCAGCAGACAGACTAGCGGGGGAGGTGGGACCCAGTACTTC. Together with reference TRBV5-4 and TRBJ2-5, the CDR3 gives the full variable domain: ETGVTQSPTHLIKTRGQQVTLRCSSQSGHNTVSWYQQALGQGPQFIFQYYREEENGRGNFPPRFSGLQFPNYSSELNVNALELDDSALYLCASRQTSGGGGTQYFGPGTRLLVL.

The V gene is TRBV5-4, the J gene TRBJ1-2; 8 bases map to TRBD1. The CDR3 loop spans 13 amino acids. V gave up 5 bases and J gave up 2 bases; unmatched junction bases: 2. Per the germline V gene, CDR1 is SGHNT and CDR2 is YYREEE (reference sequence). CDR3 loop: CASSRQGNYGYTF. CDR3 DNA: TGTGCCAGCAGTCGACAGGGGAACTATGGCTACACCTTC.

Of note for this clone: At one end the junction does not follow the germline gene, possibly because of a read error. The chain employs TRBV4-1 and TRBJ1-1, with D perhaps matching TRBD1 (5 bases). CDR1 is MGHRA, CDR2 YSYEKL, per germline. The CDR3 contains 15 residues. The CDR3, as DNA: TGCGCCAGCAGCCAAGCTCCTGGGGCGAACTCTGAAGCTTTCTTT. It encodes CASSQAPGANSEAFF.

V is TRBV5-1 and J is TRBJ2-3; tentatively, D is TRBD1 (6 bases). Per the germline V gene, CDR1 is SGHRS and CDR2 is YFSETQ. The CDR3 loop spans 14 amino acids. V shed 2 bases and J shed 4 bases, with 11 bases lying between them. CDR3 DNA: TGCGCCAGCAGCTTAGGCAGGGGCCCAGATACGCAGTATTTT. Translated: CASSLGRGPDTQYF.

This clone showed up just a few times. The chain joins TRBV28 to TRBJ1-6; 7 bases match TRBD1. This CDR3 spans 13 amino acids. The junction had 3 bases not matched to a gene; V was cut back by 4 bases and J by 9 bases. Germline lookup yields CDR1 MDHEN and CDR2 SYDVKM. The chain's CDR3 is CASSSSGGSPLHF. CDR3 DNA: TGTGCCAGCAGTTCTTCAGGGGGTTCACCCCTCCACTTT.

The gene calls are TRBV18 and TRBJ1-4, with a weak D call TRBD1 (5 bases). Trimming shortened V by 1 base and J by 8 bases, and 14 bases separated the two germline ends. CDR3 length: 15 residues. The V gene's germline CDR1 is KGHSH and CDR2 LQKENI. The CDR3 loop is CASSPRGQGGEKLFF. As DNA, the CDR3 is TGTGCCAGCTCACCACGGGGCCAGGGTGGAGAAAAACTGTTTTTT. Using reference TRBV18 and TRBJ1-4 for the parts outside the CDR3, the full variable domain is NAGVMQNPRHLVRRRGQEARLRCSPMKGHSHVYWYRQLPEEGLKFMVYLQKENIIDESGMPKERFSAEFPKEGPSILRIQQVVRGDSAAYFCASSPRGQGGEKLFFGSGTQLSVL.

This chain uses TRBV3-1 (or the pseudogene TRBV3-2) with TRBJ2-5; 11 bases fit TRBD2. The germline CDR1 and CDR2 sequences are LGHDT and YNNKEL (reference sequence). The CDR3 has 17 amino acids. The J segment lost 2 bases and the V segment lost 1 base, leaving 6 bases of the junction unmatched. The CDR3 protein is CASSQVVAGGPQETQYF. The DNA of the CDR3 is TGTGCCAGCAGCCAAGTTGTAGCGGGGGGGCCGCAAGAGACCCAGTACTTC.

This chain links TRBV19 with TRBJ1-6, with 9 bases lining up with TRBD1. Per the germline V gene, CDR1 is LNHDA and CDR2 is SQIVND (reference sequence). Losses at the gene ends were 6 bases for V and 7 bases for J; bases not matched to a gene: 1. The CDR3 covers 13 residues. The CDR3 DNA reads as TGTGCCAGTAGGGGGACAGGGAATTCACCCCTCCACTTT. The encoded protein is CASRGTGNSPLHF.

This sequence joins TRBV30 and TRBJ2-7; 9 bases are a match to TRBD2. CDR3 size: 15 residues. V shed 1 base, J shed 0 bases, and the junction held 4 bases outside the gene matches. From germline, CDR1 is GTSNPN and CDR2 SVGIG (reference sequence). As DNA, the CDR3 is TGTGCCTGGAGTGGGGCGGGGGGGCGCTCCTACGAGCAGTACGTC. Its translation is CAWSGAGGRSYEQYV.

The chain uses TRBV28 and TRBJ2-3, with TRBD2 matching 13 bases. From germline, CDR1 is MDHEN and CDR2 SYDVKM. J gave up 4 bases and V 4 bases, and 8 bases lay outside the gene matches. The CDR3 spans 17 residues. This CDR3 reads CASSWGLAGPTADTQYF. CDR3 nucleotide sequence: TGTGCCAGCAGTTGGGGACTAGCGGGACCAACTGCAGATACGCAGTATTTT. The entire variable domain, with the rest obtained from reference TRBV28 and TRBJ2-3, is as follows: DVKVTQSSRYLVKRTGEKVFLECVQDMDHENMFWYRQDPGLGLRLIYFSYDVKMKEKGDIPEGYSVSREKKERFSLILESASTNQTSMYLCASSWGLAGPTADTQYFGPGTRLTVL.

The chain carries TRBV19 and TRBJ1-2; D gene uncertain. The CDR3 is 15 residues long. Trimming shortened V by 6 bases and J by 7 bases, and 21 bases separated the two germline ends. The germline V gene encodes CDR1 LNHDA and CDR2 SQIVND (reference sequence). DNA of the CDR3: TGTGCCAGTAGCCCAATGGAGACTATTAGTAGTGGCTACACCTTC. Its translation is CASSPMETISSGYTF.

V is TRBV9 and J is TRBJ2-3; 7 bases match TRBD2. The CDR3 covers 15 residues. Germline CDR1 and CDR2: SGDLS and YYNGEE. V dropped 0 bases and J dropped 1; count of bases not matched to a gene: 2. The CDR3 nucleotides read TGTGCCAGCAGCGTAGGGCTAGCGGGCACAGATACGCAGTATTTT. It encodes CASSVGLAGTDTQYF.

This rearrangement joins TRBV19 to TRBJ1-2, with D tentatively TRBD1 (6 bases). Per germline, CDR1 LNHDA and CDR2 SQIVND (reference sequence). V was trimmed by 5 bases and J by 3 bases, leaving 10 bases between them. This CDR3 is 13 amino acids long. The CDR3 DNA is TGTGCCAGTAGTTGGGGGCAGGACTATGGCTACACCTTC. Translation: CASSWGQDYGYTF.

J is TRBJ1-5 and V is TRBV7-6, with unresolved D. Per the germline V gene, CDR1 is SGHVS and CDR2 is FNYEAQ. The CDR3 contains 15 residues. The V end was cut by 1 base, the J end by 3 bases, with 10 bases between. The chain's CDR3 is CASSLVSGINQPQHF. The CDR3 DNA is TGTGCCAGCAGCTTAGTTTCAGGCATCAATCAGCCCCAGCATTTT.

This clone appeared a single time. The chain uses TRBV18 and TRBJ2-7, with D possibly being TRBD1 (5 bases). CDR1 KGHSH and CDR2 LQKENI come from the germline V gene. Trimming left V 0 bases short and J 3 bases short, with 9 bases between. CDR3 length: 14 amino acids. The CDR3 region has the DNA TGTGCCAGCTCACCACCAAACAGGCACTACGAGCAGTACTTC. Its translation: CASSPPNRHYEQYF.

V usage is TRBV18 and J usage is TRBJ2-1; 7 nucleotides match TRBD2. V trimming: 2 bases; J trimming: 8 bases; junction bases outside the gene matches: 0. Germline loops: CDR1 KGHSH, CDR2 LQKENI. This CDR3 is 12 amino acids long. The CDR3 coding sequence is TGTGCCAGCTCACCAACTAGCGATGAGCAGTTCTTC. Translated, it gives CASSPTSDEQFF.

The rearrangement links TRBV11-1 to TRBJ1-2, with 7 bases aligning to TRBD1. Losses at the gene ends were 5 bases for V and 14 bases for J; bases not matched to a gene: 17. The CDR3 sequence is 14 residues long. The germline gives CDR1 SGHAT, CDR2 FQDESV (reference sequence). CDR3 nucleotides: TGTGCCAGCAGCGCCCAACAGGGGAGTAATGGCTGTACCTTC. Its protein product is CASSAQQGSNGCTF.

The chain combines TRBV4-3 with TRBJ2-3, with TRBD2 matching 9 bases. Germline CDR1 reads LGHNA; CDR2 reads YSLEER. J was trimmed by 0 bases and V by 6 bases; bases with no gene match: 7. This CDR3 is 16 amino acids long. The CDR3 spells CASSQSLAGSTDTQYF. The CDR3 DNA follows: TGCGCCAGCAGTCAATCGCTAGCGGGGAGCACAGATACGCAGTATTTT.

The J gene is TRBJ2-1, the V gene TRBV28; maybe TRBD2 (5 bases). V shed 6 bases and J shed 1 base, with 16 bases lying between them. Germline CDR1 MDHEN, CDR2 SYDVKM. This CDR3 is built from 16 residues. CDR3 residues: CASSAPPSRSYNEQFF. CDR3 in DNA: TGTGCCAGCAGCGCCCCCCCTAGCAGGTCCTACAATGAGCAGTTCTTC.

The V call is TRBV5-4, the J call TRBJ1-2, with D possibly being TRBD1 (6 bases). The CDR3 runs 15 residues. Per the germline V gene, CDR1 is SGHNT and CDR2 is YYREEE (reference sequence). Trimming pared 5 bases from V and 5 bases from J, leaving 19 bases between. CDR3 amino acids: CASRIQGFLGYGYTF. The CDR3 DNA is TGTGCCAGCAGGATACAGGGTTTTTTAGGGTATGGCTACACCTTC. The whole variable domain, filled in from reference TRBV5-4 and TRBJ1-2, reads ETGVTQSPTHLIKTRGQQVTLRCSSQSGHNTVSWYQQALGQGPQFIFQYYREEENGRGNFPPRFSGLQFPNYSSELNVNALELDDSALYLCASRIQGFLGYGYTFGSGTRLTVV.

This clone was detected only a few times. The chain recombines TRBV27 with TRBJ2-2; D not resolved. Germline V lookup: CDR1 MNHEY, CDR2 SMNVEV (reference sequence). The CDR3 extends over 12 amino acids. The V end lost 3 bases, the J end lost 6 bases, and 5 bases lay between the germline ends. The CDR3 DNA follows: TGTGCCAGCAGTTTTTATGCCGGGGAGCTGTTTTTT. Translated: CASSFYAGELFF.

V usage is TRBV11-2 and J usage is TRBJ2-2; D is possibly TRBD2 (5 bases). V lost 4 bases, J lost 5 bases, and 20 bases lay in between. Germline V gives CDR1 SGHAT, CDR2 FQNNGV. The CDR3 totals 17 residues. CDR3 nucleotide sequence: TGTGCCAGCAGCTCCCGGGGTCTAATATCGGTTACCGGGGAGCTGTTTTTT. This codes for CASSSRGLISVTGELFF.

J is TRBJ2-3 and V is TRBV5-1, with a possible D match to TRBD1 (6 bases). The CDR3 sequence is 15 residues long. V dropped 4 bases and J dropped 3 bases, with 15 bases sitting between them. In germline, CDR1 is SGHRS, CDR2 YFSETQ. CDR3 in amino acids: CASSESGARTDTQYF. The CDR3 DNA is TGCGCCAGCAGCGAGTCAGGGGCACGTACAGATACGCAGTATTTT.

The CDR3 loop reads CASSLAGAGPSYGYTF. The CDR3 DNA reads TGTGCCAGCAGCTTAGCGGGGGCCGGTCCAAGCTATGGCTACACCTTC. This sequence joins TRBV7-2 and TRBJ1-2; D possibly corresponds to TRBD1 (6 bases). This CDR3 spans 16 amino acids. The V end lost 0 bases, the J end lost 4 bases, and 15 bases lay between the germline ends. Germline V gene lookup returns CDR1 SGHTA and CDR2 FQGNSA.

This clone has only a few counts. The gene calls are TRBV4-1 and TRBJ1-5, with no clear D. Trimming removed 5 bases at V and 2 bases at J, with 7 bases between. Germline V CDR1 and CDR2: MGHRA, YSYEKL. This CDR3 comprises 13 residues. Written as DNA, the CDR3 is TGCGCCAGCAGCGGTCAGGGCAATCAGCCCCAGCATTTT. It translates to CASSGQGNQPQHF.

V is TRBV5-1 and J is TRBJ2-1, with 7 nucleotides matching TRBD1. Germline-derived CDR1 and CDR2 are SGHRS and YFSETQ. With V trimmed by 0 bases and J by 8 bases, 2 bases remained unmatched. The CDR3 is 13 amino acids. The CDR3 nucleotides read TGCGCCAGCAGCTTGGAGGGGGCGGATGAGCAGTTCTTC. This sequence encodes CASSLEGADEQFF.